The 26 T cell receptor beta chains below come from one sample, sequenced in a study of cytomegalovirus exposure and HLA in healthy donors. PCR involved 60 Vbeta and 13 Jbeta primers. This table comes from immunoSEQ multiplex PCR, and its TCRdb copy is limited to in-frame clones, with some not included. The sample shows approximately 200,000 clones, 65% to 80% of them seen only once. The sample comprised PBMCs. These TCRs come from a girl aged 2 to 9 in good health and CMV-seronegative.

The chain links TRBV5-4 to TRBJ2-7, with 13 nucleotides matching TRBD2. The ends lost 2 bases at V and 5 bases at J; junction bases unmatched: 1. The CDR3 runs 14 residues. Germline V gives CDR1 SGHNT, CDR2 YYREEE (reference sequence). The CDR3 sequence is CASSFTSGRDEQYF. CDR3 bases: TGTGCCAGCAGCTTTACTAGCGGGAGGGACGAGCAGTACTTC.

The CDR3 nucleotides read TGTGCCTGGAGCAAAGACAGGGGAGGCACTGAAGCTTTCTTT. It specifies CAWSKDRGGTEAFF. This rearrangement joins TRBV30 to TRBJ1-1; 8 bases agree with TRBD1. The CDR3 consists of 14 residues. The germline gives CDR1 GTSNPN, CDR2 SVGIG (reference sequence). V lost 3 bases and J lost 4; bases outside the gene matches: 7.

The rearrangement joins TRBV19 to TRBJ1-6; D call uncertain. The germline V and J ends were trimmed by 6 bases and 7 bases, with 13 bases remaining between them. The length of the CDR3 is 14 residues. Germline V gene lookup returns CDR1 LNHDA and CDR2 SQIVND (reference sequence). DNA of the CDR3: TGTGCCAGTAGCCCCCGGTCGGGAAATTCACCCCTCCACTTT. It codes for CASSPRSGNSPLHF.

This clone was seen a single time. The chain is built from TRBV27 and TRBJ1-2, with D maybe TRBD1 (5 bases). This CDR3 contains 12 residues. V was clipped by 8 bases and J by 5 bases, with 12 bases between them. Germline V lookup: CDR1 MNHEY, CDR2 SMNVEV (reference sequence). The DNA for the CDR3 is TGTGCCAGCGGCAGGGTAGGGTATGGCTACACCTTC. Its protein product is CASGRVGYGYTF.

This clone was seen only a few times. V is TRBV19 and J is TRBJ1-5; 8 nucleotides agree with TRBD1. The CDR3 sequence is 16 residues long. V lost 6 bases and J lost 7; bases outside the gene matches: 14. Germline V gene lookup returns CDR1 LNHDA and CDR2 SQIVND (reference sequence). The CDR3 here is CASRQSSGTGLQPQHF. For the CDR3, the DNA is TGTGCCAGTAGACAATCTTCCGGGACAGGACTACAGCCCCAGCATTTT.

This rearrangement joins TRBV6-1 to TRBJ1-1; weak D call: TRBD1 (5 bases). In germline, CDR1 is MNHNS, CDR2 SASEGT. V lost 2 bases and J lost 1, with 11 bases in between. The CDR3 runs to 15 residues. The CDR3 loop reads CASSERGEANTEAFF. As DNA, the CDR3 is TGTGCCAGCAGTGAACGGGGGGAGGCGAACACTGAAGCTTTCTTT.

The CDR3 spells CASSGRDRLSYEQYF. The CDR3 nucleotides are TGCGCCAGCAGCGGCCGGGACAGATTATCCTACGAGCAGTACTTC. The J gene is TRBJ2-7, the V gene TRBV5-1; 7 bases line up with TRBD1. Germline V gene data show CDR1 as SGHRS and CDR2 as YFSETQ. This CDR3 has 15 residues. V lost 4 bases and J lost 1; bases outside the gene matches: 8.

This chain connects TRBV2 to TRBJ1-1; weak D call: TRBD1 (6 bases). CDR3 length: 12 amino acids. V lost 6 bases and J lost 4, with 9 bases in between. CDR1 and CDR2 (germline): SNHLY, FYNNEI. The chain's CDR3 is CASRGTPTEAFF. CDR3 coding DNA: TGTGCCAGCAGGGGGACACCCACTGAAGCTTTCTTT.

The V call is TRBV6-5, the J call TRBJ1-1, with D tentatively TRBD1 (5 bases). Germline V lookup: CDR1 MNHEY, CDR2 SVGAGI. V was shortened by 7 bases and J by 4 bases, with 13 bases between the two germline ends. This CDR3 comprises 13 residues. The CDR3 sequence: CASKRQPATEAFF. In nucleotides, the CDR3 is TGTGCCAGCAAGAGACAGCCAGCCACTGAAGCTTTCTTT.

The chain carries TRBV5-6 and TRBJ2-7, with TRBD1 matching over 7 bases. V lost 4 bases and J lost 5; bases outside the gene matches: 9. Per the germline V gene, CDR1 is SGHDT and CDR2 is YYEEEE. The length of the CDR3 is 14 residues. The DNA of the CDR3 is TGTGCCAGCAGCCAAGGCACAGGGGTCAACGAGCAGTACTTC. Protein: CASSQGTGVNEQYF. Full variable domain (outside the CDR3, taken from reference TRBV5-6 and TRBJ2-7): DAGVTQSPTHLIKTRGQQVTLRCSPKSGHDTVSWYQQALGQGPQFIFQYYEEEERQRGNFPDRFSGHQFPNYSSELNVNALLLGDSALYLCASSQGTGVNEQYFGPGTRLTVT.

This chain uses TRBV7-9 with TRBJ1-2, with D uncertain. The CDR3 runs to 11 residues. The ends were cut back, 4 bases at V and 7 bases at J, with 7 bases in the middle. Germline V lookup: CDR1 SEHNR, CDR2 FQNEAQ (reference sequence). The CDR3 nucleotides are TGTGCCAGCAGCTCATTGAGTGGCTACACCTTC. Protein: CASSSLSGYTF.

This chain connects TRBV10-2 to TRBJ2-5; TRBD2 matches 7 bases. The CDR3 has 16 amino acids. Germline CDR1 reads WSHSY; CDR2 reads SAAADI. The J segment lost 5 bases and the V segment lost 8 bases, leaving 17 bases of the junction unmatched. CDR3 nucleotides: TGCGCCAGCGCGTCCGGTGATGGCGGGAGATCGGAGACCCAGTACTTC. It translates to CASASGDGGRSETQYF.

This chain uses TRBV5-6 with TRBJ2-5; weak D call: TRBD1 (5 bases). Trimming removed 1 base at V and 3 bases at J, with 10 bases between. Germline V gene data show CDR1 as SGHDT and CDR2 as YYEEEE. The CDR3 covers 14 residues. The CDR3: CASSLISGKETQYF. DNA of the CDR3: TGTGCCAGCAGCTTGATTTCAGGGAAAGAGACCCAGTACTTC.

V gene TRBV5-1 combines with J gene TRBJ1-1, with TRBD1 as a possible D gene (6 bases). CDR1 is SGHRS and CDR2 is YFSETQ in the germline V gene. The CDR3 loop spans 15 amino acids. V lost 3 bases to trimming and J lost 2 bases, with 14 bases between them. The CDR3 is CASSSTPTGNTEAFF. The CDR3 coding sequence is TGCGCCAGCAGCTCGACCCCGACAGGAAACACTGAAGCTTTCTTT.

The chain joins TRBV7-9 to TRBJ2-7; 9 positions agree with TRBD1. Germline V gene data show CDR1 as SEHNR and CDR2 as FQNEAQ (reference sequence). The CDR3 loop spans 16 amino acids. Germline trimming cut 4 bases from V and 2 bases from J; bases unmatched to any gene: 9. The CDR3 nucleotides read TGTGCCAGCAGCTCGAAAATGGGACAGGGTACCTACGAGCAGTACTTC. Translating gives CASSSKMGQGTYEQYF.

The chain joins TRBV5-1 to TRBJ1-2, with a tentative D call TRBD1 (5 bases). This CDR3 is 14 amino acids long. The germline CDR1 and CDR2 sequences are SGHRS and YFSETQ. Trimming took 4 bases from V and 4 from J, leaving 14 bases between them. In DNA, the CDR3 is TGCGCCAGCAGCGTCGCAGGGCGGGGCTATGGCTACACCTTC. This translates into CASSVAGRGYGYTF.

This clone was observed a handful of times. The chain employs TRBV6-5 and TRBJ1-1; no definite D call. Germline V gene sequence: CDR1 MNHEY, CDR2 SVGAGI. The CDR3 sequence is 14 residues long. V was cut by 0 bases and J by 1 base, with 6 bases left in between. The CDR3 loop reads CASSYSRENTEAFF. DNA for the CDR3: TGTGCCAGCAGTTACTCGCGCGAGAACACTGAAGCTTTCTTT.

The rearrangement links TRBV18 to TRBJ1-1; maybe TRBD1 (6 bases). This CDR3 comprises 12 residues. CDR1 is KGHSH and CDR2 is LQKENI in the germline V gene. The germline V and J ends were trimmed by 6 bases and 5 bases, with 10 bases remaining between them. CDR3 amino acids: CASSPTGTEAFF. CDR3 DNA: TGTGCCAGCTCCCCCACAGGGACTGAAGCTTTCTTT.

V usage is TRBV6-1 and J usage is TRBJ2-7; TRBD2 agrees at 7 bases. V shed 8 bases, J shed 0 bases, and the junction held 4 bases outside the gene matches. The length of the CDR3 is 13 residues. The germline V gene has CDR1 MNHNS and CDR2 SASEGT. The CDR3 sequence is CASGDYDSYEQYF. CDR3 DNA: TGTGCCAGCGGGGACTACGACTCCTACGAGCAGTACTTC.

This rearrangement joins TRBV4-1 to TRBJ1-1, with D unresolved. This CDR3 is built from 14 residues. V lost 2 bases to trimming and J lost 11 bases, with 18 bases between them. The germline V gene encodes CDR1 MGHRA and CDR2 YSYEKL. The CDR3 reads CASSQIGVQVVAFF. CDR3 nucleotide sequence: TGCGCCAGCAGCCAAATCGGCGTGCAGGTCGTCGCTTTCTTT.

The V and J genes are TRBV18 and TRBJ2-7, with 7 bases identical to TRBD1. The CDR3 loop spans 14 amino acids. The germline V gene has CDR1 KGHSH and CDR2 LQKENI. J gave up 3 bases and V 6 bases, and 8 bases lay outside the gene matches. CDR3 nucleotide sequence: TGTGCCAGCTCCCCGGGACAGCGGAGCTACGAGCAGTACTTC. Translating it yields CASSPGQRSYEQYF.

This chain connects TRBV2 to TRBJ2-2; D uncertain. The ends were cut back, 6 bases at V and 4 bases at J, with 12 bases in the middle. The germline CDR1 and CDR2 sequences are SNHLY and FYNNEI. The CDR3 spans 14 residues. This chain's CDR3 is CASRDTDTTGELFF. As DNA, the CDR3 is TGTGCCAGCAGAGATACCGACACCACCGGGGAGCTGTTTTTT.

The CDR3 bases are TGTGCCAGCAGCCCCGCCTACCTAGTGGGTGAGACCCAGTACTTC. Its protein is CASSPAYLVGETQYF. The chain couples TRBV7-2 to TRBJ2-5; D call uncertain. The germline V gene encodes CDR1 SGHTA and CDR2 FQGNSA. CDR3 length equals 15 residues. Trimming removed 5 bases from V and 5 bases from J, with 18 bases in between.

This rearrangement joins TRBV25-1 to TRBJ2-6, with D hard to call. This CDR3 is 13 amino acids long. V lost 3 bases, J lost 5 bases, and 5 bases lay in between. Germline V gene data show CDR1 as MGHDK and CDR2 as SYGVNS. In DNA form, the CDR3 reads TGTGCCAGCAGTGACCTCTGGGCCAACGTCCTGACTTTC. It encodes CASSDLWANVLTF.

The chain combines TRBV5-1 with TRBJ2-1; perhaps TRBD2 as D (5 bases). CDR3 length: 16 amino acids. The germline gives CDR1 SGHRS, CDR2 YFSETQ. The V and J ends lost 3 bases and 0 bases respectively, with 13 bases between them. CDR3 amino acids: CASSSSRAASYNEQFF. The CDR3, as DNA: TGCGCCAGCAGCTCGTCCCGAGCGGCCTCCTACAATGAGCAGTTCTTC.

The gene calls are TRBV5-4 and TRBJ1-1, with TRBD1 as a possible D gene (6 bases). CDR3 length: 12 amino acids. Trimming pared 0 bases from V and 8 bases from J, leaving 8 bases between. Germline CDR1 SGHNT, CDR2 YYREEE (reference sequence). CDR3 coding DNA: TGTGCCAGCAGCTTGGTGGGGACAGAAGCTTTCTTT. It translates to CASSLVGTEAFF.